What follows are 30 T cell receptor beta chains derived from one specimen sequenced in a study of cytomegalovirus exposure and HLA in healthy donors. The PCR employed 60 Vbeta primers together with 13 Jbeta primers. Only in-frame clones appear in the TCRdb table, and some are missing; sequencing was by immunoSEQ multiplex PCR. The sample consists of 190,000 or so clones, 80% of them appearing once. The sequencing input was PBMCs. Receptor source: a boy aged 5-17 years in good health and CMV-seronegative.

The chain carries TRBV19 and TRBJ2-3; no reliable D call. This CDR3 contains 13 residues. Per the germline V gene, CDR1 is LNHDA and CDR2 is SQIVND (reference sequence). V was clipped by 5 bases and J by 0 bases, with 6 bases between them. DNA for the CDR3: TGTGCCAGTAGTCTCCTTAGCACAGATACGCAGTATTTT. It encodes CASSLLSTDTQYF.

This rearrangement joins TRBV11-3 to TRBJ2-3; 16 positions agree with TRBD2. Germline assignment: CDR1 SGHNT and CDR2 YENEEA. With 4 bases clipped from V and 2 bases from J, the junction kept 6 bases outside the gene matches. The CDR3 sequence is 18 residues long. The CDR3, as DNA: TGTGCCAGCAGCTCGGGACTAGCGGGAGGGCCGTACACAGATACGCAGTATTTT. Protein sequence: CASSSGLAGGPYTDTQYF. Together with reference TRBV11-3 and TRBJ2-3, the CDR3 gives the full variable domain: EAGVVQSPRYKIIEKKQPVAFWCNPISGHNTLYWYLQNLGQGPELLIRYENEEAVDDSQLPKDRFSAERLKGVDSTLKIQPAELGDSAVYLCASSSGLAGGPYTDTQYFGPGTRLTVL.

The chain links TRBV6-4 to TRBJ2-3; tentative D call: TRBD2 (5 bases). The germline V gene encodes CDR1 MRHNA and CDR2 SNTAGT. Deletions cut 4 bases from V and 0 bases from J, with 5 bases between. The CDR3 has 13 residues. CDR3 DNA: TGTGCCAGCAGTGGAGGGAGCACAGATACGCAGTATTTT. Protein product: CASSGGSTDTQYF.

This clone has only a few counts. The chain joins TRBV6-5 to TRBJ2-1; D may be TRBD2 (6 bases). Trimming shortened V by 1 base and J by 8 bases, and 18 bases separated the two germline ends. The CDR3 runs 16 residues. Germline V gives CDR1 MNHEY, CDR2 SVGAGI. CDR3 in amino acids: CASSYFRAVGGDEQFF. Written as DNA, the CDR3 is TGTGCCAGCAGTTACTTCCGGGCAGTGGGGGGAGATGAGCAGTTCTTC.

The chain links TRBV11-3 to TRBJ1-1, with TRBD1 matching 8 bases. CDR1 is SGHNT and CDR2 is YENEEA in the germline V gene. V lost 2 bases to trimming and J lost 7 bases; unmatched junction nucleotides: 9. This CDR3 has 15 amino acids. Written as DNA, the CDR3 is TGTGCCAGCAGCTTACGGACAGGGCGGCTCGATGAAGCTTTCTTT. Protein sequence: CASSLRTGRLDEAFF.

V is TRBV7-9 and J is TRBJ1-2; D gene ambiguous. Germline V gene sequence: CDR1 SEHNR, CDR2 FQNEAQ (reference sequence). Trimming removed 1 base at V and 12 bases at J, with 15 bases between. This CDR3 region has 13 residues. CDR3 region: CASSLVPAEGNTF. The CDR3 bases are TGTGCCAGCAGCTTAGTTCCAGCGGAAGGGAACACCTTC.

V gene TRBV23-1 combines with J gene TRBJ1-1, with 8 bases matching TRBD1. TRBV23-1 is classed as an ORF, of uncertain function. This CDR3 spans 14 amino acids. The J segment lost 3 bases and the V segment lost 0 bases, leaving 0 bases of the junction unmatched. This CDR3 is CASSQSGQDTEAFF. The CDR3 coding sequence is TGCGCCAGCAGTCAATCGGGACAGGACACTGAAGCTTTCTTT.

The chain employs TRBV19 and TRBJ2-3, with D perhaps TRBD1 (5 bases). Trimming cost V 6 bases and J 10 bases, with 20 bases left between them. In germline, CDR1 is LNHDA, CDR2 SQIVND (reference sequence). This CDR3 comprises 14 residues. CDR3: CASSPPNLQGAQYF. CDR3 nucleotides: TGTGCCAGTAGCCCCCCAAATTTGCAGGGTGCGCAGTATTTT. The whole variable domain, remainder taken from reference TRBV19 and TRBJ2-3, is DGGITQSPKYLFRKEGQNVTLSCEQNLNHDAMYWYRQDPGQGLRLIYYSQIVNDFQKGDIAEGYSVSREKKESFPLTVTSAQKNPTAFYLCASSPPNLQGAQYFGPGTRLTVL.

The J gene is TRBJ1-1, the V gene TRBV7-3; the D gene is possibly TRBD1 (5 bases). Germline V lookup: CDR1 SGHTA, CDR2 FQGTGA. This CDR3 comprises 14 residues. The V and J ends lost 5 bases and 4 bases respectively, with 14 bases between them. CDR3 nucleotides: TGTGCCAGCAGCGTTCAGGGTAGTAGCACTGAAGCTTTCTTT. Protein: CASSVQGSSTEAFF. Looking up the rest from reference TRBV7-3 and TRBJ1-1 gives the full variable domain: GAGVSQTPSNKVTEKGKYVELRCDPISGHTALYWYRQSLGQGPEFLIYFQGTGAADDSGLPNDRFFAVRPEGSVSTLKIQRTERGDSAVYLCASSVQGSSTEAFFGQGTRLTVV.

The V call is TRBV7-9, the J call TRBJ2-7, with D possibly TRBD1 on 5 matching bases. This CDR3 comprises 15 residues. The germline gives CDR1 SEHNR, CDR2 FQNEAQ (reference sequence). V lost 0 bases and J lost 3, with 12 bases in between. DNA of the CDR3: TGTGCCAGCAGCTTAGCGCAAACAGGTGACTACGAGCAGTACTTC. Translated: CASSLAQTGDYEQYF.

This chain's CDR3 is CASSLSGRANEKLFF. The CDR3 DNA reads as TGTGCCAGCAGCTTGTCCGGGAGGGCTAATGAAAAACTGTTTTTT. This chain connects TRBV5-4 to TRBJ1-4; D remains unclear. The CDR3 covers 15 residues. V was shortened by 1 base and J by 3 bases, with 10 bases between the two germline ends. Per germline, CDR1 SGHNT and CDR2 YYREEE (reference sequence). The complete variable domain, with remaining parts taken from reference TRBV5-4 and TRBJ1-4, reads ETGVTQSPTHLIKTRGQQVTLRCSSQSGHNTVSWYQQALGQGPQFIFQYYREEENGRGNFPPRFSGLQFPNYSSELNVNALELDDSALYLCASSLSGRANEKLFFGSGTQLSVL.

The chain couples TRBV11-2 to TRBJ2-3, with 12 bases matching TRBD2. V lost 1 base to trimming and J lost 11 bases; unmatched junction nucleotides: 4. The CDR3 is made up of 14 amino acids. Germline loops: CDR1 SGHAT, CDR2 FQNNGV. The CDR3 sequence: CASSLVASGGGQYF. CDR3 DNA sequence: TGTGCCAGCAGCTTAGTGGCTAGCGGGGGGGGGCAGTATTTT.

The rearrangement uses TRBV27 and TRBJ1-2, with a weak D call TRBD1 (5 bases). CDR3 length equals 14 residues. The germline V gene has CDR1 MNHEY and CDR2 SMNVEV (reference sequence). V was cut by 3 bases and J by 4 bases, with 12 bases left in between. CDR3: CASSLAREIYGYTF. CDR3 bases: TGTGCCAGCAGTTTGGCCAGGGAAATCTATGGCTACACCTTC.

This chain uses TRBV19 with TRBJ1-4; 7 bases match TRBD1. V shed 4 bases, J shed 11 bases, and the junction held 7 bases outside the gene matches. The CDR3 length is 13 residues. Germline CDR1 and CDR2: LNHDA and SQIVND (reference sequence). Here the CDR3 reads CASSNPPGGKLFF. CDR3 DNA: TGTGCCAGTAGTAACCCGCCAGGGGGGAAACTGTTTTTT.

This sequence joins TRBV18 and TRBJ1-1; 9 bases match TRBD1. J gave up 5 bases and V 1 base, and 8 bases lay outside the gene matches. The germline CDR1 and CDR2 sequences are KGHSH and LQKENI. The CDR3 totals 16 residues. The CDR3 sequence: CASSPLTGGLRTEAFF. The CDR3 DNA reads TGTGCCAGCTCACCACTGACAGGGGGTTTGAGGACTGAAGCTTTCTTT. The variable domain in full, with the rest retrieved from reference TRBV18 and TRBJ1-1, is NAGVMQNPRHLVRRRGQEARLRCSPMKGHSHVYWYRQLPEEGLKFMVYLQKENIIDESGMPKERFSAEFPKEGPSILRIQQVVRGDSAAYFCASSPLTGGLRTEAFFGQGTRLTVV.

The CDR3 region is CASSSRGQGRSSEQFF. For the CDR3, the DNA is TGTGCCAGCAGCTCGCGGGGACAGGGGCGCTCTTCGGAGCAGTTCTTC. The rearrangement links TRBV7-2 to TRBJ2-1, with TRBD1 identical over 10 bases. V shed 4 bases and J 10 bases; nucleotides not matched to a gene: 13. This CDR3 contains 16 residues. Germline V gene data show CDR1 as SGHTA and CDR2 as FQGNSA.

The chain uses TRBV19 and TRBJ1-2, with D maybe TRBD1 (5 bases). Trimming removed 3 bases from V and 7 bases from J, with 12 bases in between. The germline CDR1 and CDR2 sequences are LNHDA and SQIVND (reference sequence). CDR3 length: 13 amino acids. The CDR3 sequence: CASSMAGFVGYTF. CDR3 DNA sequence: TGTGCCAGTAGTATGGCAGGGTTCGTTGGCTACACCTTC.

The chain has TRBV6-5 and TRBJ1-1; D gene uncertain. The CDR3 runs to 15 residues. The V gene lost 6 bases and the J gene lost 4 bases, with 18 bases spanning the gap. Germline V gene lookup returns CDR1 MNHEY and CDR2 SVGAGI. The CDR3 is CASRRQGEGGTEAFF. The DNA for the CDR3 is TGTGCCAGCAGAAGACAAGGTGAGGGTGGCACTGAAGCTTTCTTT.

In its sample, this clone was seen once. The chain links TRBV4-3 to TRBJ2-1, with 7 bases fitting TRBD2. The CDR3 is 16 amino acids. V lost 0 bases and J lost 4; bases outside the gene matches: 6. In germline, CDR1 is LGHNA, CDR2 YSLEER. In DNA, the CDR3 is TGCGCCAGCAGCCAAGATCGGGCGGGAGAGTACAATGAGCAGTTCTTC. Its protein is CASSQDRAGEYNEQFF.

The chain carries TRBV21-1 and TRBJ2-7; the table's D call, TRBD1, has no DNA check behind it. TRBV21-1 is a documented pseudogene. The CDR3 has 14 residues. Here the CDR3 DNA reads TGTGCCAGCAGCAAGACAGGGATTCCCTACGAGCAGTACTTC. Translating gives CASSKTGIPYEQYF.

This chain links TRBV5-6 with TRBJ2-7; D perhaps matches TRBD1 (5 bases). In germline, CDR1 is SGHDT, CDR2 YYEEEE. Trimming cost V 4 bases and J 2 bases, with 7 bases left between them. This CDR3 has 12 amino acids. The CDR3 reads CASSQTAYEQYF. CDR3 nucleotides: TGTGCCAGCAGCCAGACAGCCTACGAGCAGTACTTC.

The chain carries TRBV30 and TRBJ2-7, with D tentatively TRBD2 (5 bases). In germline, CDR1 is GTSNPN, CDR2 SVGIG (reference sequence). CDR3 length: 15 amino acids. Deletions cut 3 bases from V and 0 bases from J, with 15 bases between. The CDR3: CAWRPGRRSSYEQYF. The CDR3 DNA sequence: TGTGCCTGGAGACCAGGACGGAGGTCCTCCTACGAGCAGTACTTC.

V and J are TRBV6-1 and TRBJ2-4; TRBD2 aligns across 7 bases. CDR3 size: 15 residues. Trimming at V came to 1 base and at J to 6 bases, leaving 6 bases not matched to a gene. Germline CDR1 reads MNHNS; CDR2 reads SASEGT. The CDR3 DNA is TGTGCCAGCAGTGAAGATGGGGGGGGTGGAAACATTCAGTACTTC. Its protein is CASSEDGGGGNIQYF.

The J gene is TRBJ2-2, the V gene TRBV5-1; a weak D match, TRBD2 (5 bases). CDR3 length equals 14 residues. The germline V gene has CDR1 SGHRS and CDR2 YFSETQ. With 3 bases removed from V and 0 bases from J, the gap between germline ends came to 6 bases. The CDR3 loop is CASSSDSNTGELFF. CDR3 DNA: TGCGCCAGCAGCTCGGACTCGAACACCGGGGAGCTGTTTTTT. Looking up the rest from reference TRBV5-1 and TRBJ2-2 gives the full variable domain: KAGVTQTPRYLIKTRGQQVTLSCSPISGHRSVSWYQQTPGQGLQFLFEYFSETQRNKGNFPGRFSGRQFSNSRSEMNVSTLELGDSALYLCASSSDSNTGELFFGEGSRLTVL.

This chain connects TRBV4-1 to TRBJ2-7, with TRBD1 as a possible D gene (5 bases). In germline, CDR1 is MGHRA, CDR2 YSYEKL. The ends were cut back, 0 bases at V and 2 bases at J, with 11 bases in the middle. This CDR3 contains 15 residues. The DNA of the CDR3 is TGCGCCAGCAGCCAAGAAGCTTCAGGGACCTACGAGCAGTACTTC. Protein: CASSQEASGTYEQYF.

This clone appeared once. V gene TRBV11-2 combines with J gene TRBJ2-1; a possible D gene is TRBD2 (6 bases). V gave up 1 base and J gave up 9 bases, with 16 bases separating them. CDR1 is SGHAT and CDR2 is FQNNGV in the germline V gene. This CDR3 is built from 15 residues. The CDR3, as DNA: TGTGCCAGCAGCTTAGCGTCGAGGAGGGTGGGTGAGCAGTTCTTC. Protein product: CASSLASRRVGEQFF.

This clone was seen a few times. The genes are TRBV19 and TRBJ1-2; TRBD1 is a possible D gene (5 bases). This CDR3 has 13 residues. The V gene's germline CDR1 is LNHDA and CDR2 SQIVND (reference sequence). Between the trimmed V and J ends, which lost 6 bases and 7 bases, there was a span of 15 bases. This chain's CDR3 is CASSRDWGIGYTF. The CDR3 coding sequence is TGTGCCAGTAGCCGGGACTGGGGAATTGGCTACACCTTC.

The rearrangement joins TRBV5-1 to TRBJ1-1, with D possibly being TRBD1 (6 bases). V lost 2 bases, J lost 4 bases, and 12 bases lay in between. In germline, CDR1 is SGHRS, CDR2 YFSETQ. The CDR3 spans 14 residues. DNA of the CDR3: TGCGCCAGCAGCTTCAGGGAGGGGGGCACTGAAGCTTTCTTT. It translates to CASSFREGGTEAFF.

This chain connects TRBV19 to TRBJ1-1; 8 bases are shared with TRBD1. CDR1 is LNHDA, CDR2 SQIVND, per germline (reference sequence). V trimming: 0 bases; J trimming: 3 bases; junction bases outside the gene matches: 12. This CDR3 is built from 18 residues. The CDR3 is CASSIEAQGVLRDTEAFF. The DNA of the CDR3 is TGTGCCAGTAGTATAGAGGCACAGGGGGTTCTGCGCGACACTGAAGCTTTCTTT.

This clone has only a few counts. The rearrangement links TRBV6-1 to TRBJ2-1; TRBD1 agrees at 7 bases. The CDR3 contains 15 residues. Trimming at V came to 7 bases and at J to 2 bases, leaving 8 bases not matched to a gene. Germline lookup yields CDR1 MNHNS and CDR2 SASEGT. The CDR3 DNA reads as TGTGCCAGCACCCGACAGGGAGAGACCTACAATGAGCAGTTCTTC. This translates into CASTRQGETYNEQFF.